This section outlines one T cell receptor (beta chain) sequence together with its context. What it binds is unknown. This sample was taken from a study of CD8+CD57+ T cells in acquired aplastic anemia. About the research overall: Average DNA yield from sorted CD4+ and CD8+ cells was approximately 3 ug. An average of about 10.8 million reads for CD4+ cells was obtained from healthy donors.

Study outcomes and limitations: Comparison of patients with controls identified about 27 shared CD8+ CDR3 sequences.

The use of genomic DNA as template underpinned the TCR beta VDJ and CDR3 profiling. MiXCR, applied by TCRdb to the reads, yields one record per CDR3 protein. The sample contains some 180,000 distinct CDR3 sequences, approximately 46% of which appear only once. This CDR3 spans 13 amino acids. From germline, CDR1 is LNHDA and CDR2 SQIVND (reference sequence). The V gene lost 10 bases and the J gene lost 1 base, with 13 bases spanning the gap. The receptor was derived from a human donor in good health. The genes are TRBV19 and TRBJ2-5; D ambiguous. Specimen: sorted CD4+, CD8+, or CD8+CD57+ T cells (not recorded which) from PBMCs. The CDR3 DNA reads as TGTGCCAAAATCAGGCCGCGCCAAGAGACCCAGTACTTC. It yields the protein CAKIRPRQETQYF. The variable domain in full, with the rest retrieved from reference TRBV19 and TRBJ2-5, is DGGITQSPKYLFRKEGQNVTLSCEQNLNHDAMYWYRQDPGQGLRLIYYSQIVNDFQKGDIAEGYSVSREKKESFPLTVTSAQKNPTAFYLCAKIRPRQETQYFGPGTRLLVL.